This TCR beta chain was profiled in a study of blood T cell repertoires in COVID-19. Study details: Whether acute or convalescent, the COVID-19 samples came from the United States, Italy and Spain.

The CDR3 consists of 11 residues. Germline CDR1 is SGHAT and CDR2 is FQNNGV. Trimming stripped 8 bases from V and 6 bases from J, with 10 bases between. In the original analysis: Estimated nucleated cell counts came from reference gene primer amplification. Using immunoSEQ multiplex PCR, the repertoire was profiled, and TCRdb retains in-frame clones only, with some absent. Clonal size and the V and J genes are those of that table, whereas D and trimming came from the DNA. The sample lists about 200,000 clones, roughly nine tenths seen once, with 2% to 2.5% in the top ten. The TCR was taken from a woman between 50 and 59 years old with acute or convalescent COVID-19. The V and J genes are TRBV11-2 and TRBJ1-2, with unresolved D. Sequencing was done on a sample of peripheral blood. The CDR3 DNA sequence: TGTGCCAGCGCCGGCGAGGATGGCTACACCTTC. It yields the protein CASAGEDGYTF.